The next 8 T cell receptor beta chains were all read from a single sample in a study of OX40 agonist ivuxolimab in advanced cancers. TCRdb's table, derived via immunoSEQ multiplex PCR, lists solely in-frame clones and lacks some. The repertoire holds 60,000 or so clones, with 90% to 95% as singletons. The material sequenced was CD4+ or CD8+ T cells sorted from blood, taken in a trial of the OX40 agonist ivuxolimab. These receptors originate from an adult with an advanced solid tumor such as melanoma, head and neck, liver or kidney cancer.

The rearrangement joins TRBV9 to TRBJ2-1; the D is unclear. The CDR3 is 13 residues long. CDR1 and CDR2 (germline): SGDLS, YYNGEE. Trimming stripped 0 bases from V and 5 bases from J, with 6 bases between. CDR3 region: CASSVGLNNEQFF. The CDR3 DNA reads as TGTGCCAGCAGCGTAGGGCTAAACAATGAGCAGTTCTTC.

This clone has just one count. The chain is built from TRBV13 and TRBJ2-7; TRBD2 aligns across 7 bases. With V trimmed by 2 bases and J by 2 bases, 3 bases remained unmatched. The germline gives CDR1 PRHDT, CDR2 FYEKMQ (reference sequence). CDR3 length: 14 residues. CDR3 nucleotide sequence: TGTGCCAGCAGCTTACGGGGGGAAACCTACGAGCAGTACTTC. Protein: CASSLRGETYEQYF.

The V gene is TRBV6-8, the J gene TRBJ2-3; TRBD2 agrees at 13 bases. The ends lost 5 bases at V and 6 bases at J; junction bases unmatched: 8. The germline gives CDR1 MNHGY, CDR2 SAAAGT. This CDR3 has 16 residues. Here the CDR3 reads CASSGLTSGRKDTQYF. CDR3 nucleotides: TGTGCCAGCAGTGGCCTGACTAGCGGGAGGAAGGATACGCAGTATTTT.

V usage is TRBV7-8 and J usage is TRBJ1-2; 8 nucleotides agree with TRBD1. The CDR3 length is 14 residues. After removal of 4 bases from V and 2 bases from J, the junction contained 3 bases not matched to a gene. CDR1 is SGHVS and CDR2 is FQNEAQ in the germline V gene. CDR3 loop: CASSSRQGNYGYTF. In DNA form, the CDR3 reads TGTGCCAGCAGCTCCCGACAGGGGAACTATGGCTACACCTTC.

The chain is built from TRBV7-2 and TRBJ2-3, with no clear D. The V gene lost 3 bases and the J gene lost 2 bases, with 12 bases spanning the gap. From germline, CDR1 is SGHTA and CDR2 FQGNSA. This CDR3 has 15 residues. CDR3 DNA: TGTGCCAGCAGCTTTGGGCTCGAGCACACAGATACGCAGTATTTT. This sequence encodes CASSFGLEHTDTQYF.

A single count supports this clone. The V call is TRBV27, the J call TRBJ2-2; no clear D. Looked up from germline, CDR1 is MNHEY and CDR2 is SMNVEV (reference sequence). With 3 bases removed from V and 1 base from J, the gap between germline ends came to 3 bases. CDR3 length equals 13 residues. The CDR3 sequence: CASSFMNTGELFF. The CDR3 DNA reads TGTGCCAGCAGTTTTATGAACACCGGGGAGCTGTTTTTT.

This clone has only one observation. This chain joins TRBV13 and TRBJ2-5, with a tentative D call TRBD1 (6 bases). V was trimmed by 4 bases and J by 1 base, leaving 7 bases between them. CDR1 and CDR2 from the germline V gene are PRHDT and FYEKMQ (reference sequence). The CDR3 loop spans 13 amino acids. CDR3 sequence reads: CASSYRVQETQYF. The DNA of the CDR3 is TGTGCCAGCAGCTACAGGGTCCAAGAGACCCAGTACTTC.

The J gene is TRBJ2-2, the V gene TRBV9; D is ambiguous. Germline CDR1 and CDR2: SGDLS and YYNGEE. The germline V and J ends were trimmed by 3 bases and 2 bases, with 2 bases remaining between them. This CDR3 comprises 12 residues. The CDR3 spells CASSANTGELFF. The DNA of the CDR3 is TGTGCCAGCAGCGCCAACACCGGGGAGCTGTTTTTT.